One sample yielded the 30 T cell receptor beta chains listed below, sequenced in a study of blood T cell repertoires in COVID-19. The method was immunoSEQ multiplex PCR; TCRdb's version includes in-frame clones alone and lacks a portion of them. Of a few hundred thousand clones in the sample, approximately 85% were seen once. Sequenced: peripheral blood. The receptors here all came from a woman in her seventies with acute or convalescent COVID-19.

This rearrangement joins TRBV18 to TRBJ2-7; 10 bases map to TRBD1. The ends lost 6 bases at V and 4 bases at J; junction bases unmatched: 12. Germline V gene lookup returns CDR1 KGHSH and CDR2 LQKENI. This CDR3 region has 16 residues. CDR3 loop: CASSPSMGQGPYEQYF. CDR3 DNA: TGTGCCAGCTCGCCTTCAATGGGACAGGGGCCATACGAGCAGTACTTC.

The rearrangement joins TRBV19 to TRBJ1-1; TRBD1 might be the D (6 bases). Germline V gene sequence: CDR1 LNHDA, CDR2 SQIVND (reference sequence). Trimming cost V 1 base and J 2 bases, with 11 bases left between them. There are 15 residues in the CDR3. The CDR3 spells CASSIGGTTNTEAFF. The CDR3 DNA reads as TGTGCCAGTAGTATAGGAGGGACAACAAACACTGAAGCTTTCTTT.

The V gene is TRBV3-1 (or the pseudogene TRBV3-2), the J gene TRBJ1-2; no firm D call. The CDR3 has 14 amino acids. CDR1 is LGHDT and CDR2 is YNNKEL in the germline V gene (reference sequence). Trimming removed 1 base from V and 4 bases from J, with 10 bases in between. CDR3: CASSQGARGYGYTF. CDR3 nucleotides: TGTGCCAGCAGCCAAGGGGCCCGGGGCTATGGCTACACCTTC.

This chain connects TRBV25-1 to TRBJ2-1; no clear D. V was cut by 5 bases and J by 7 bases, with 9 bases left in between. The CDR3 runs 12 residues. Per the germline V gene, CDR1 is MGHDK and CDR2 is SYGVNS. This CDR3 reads CASSHSRNEQFF. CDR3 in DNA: TGTGCCAGCAGTCACAGTCGGAATGAGCAGTTCTTC. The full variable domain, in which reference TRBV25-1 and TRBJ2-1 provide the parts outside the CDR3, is EADIYQTPRYLVIGTGKKITLECSQTMGHDKMYWYQQDPGMELHLIHYSYGVNSTEKGDLSSESTVSRIRTEHFPLTLESARPSHTSQYLCASSHSRNEQFFGPGTRLTVL.

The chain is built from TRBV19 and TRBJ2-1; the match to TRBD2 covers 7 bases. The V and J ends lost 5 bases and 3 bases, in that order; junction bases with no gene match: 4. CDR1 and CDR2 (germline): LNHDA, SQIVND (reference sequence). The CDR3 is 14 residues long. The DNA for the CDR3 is TGTGCCAGTAGTCGGGAGGCCAACTACAATGAGCAGTTCTTC. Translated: CASSREANYNEQFF.

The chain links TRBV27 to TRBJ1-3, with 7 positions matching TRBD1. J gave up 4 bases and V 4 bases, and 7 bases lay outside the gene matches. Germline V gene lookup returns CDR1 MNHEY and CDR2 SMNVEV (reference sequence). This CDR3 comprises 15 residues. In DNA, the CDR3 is TGTGCCAGCAGTTCCGACACAGGGGTGGGAAACACCATATATTTT. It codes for CASSSDTGVGNTIYF.

CDR3 protein: CASSGDRGTDTQYF. The DNA for the CDR3 is TGTGCCAGCAGTGGGGACAGGGGAACAGATACGCAGTATTTT. The genes are TRBV2 and TRBJ2-3, with TRBD1 identical over 10 bases. J was trimmed by 3 bases and V by 4 bases; bases with no gene match: 1. Germline V lookup: CDR1 SNHLY, CDR2 FYNNEI. CDR3 size: 14 residues.

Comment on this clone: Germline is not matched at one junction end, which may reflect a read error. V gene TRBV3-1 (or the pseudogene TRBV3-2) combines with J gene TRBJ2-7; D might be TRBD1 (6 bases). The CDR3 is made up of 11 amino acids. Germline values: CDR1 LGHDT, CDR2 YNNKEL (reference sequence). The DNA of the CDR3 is TGTGCCAGCAGCCTCGGGGACAACCTAATCTTC. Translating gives CASSLGDNLIF.

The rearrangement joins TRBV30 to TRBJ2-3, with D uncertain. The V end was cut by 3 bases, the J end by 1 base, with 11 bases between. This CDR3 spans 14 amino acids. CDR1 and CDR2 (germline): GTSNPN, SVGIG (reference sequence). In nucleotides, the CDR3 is TGTGCCTGGAGGGGCCTCCAGGGCACAGATACGCAGTATTTT. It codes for CAWRGLQGTDTQYF.

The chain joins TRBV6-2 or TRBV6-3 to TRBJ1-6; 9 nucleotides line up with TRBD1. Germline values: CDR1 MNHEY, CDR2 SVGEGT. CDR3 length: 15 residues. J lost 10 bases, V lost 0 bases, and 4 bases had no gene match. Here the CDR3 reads CASSYSTGGGSPLHF. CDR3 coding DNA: TGTGCCAGCAGTTACTCTACAGGGGGCGGGTCACCCCTCCACTTT.

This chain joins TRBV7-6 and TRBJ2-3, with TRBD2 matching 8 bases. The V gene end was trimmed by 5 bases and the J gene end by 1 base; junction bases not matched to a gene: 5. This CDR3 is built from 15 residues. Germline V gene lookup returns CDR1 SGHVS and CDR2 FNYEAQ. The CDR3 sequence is CASSALTSGTDTQYF. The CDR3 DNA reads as TGTGCCAGCAGCGCCCTGACTAGCGGCACAGATACGCAGTATTTT.

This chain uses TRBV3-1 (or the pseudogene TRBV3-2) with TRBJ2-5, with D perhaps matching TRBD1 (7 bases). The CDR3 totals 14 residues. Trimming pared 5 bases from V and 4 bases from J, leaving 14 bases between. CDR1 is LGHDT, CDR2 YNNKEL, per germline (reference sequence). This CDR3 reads CASSFHRGGETQYF. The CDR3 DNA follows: TGTGCCAGCAGCTTCCACAGGGGAGGAGAGACCCAGTACTTC.

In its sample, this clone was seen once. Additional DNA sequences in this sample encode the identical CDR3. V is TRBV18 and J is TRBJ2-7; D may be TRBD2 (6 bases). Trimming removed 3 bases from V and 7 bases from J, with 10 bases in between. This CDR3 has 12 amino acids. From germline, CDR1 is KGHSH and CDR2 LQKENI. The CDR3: CASSPRGGEQYF. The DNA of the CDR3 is TGTGCCAGCTCACCGAGGGGAGGAGAGCAGTACTTC.

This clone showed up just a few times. The CDR3 DNA is TGTGCCACCCAAGGGGCAGTTGGTGAAAAACTGTTTTTT. Its protein product is CATQGAVGEKLFF. The chain carries TRBV6-5 and TRBJ1-4; tentative D call: TRBD1 (5 bases). Trimming shortened V by 10 bases and J by 7 bases, and 16 bases separated the two germline ends. The CDR3 loop spans 13 amino acids. Germline V gives CDR1 MNHEY, CDR2 SVGAGI.

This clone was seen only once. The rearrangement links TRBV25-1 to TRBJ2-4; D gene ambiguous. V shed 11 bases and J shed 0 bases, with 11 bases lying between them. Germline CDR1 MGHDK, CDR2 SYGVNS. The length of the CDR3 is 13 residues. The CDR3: CAGQKIAKNIQYF. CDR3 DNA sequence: TGTGCCGGGCAGAAAATAGCCAAAAACATTCAGTACTTC.

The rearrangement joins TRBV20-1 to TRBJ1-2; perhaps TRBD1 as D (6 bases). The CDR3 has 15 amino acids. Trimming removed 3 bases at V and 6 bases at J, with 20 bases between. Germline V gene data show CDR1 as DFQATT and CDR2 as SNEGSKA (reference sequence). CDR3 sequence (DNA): TGCAGTGCTAGTGCACCGGGGGGGGCGCCCCATGGCTACACCTTC. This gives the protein CSASAPGGAPHGYTF.

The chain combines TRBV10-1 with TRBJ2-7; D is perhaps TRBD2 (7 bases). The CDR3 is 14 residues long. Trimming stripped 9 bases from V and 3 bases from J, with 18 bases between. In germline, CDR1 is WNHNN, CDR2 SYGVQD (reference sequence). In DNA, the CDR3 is TGCGCCAGGAGGGGAGGGGGGGTTATCTACGAGCAGTACTTC. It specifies CARRGGGVIYEQYF.

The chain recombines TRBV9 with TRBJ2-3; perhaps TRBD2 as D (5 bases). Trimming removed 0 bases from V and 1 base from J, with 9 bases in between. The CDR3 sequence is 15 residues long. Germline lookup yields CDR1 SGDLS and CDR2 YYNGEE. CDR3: CASSVDPRGTDTQYF. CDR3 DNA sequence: TGTGCCAGCAGCGTAGACCCGAGGGGCACAGATACGCAGTATTTT.

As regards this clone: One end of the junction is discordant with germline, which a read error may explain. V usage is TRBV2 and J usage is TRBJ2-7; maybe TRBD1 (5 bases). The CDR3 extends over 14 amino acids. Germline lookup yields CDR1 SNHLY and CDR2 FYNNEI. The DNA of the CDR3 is TGTGCCAGCAGTGAAGGGGGCGCCTCCCACGAGCAGTACTTC. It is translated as CASSEGGASHEQYF.

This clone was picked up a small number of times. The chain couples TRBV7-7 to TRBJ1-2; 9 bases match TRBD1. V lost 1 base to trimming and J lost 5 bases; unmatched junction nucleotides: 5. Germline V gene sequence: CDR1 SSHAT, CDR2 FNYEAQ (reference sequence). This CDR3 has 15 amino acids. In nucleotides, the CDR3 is TGTGCCAGCAGCTTAGTGGGGACAGGGTTTTATGGCTACACCTTC. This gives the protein CASSLVGTGFYGYTF.

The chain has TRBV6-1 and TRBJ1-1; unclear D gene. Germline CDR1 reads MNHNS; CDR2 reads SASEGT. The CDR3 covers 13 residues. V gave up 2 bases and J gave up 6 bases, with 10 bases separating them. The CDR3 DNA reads TGTGCCAGCAGTGAAAGCAGGTCGGCTGAAGCTTTCTTT. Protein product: CASSESRSAEAFF.

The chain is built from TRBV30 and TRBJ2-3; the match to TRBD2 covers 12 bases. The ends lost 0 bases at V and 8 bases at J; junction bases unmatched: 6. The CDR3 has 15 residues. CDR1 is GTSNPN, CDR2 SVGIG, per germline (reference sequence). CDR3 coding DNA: TGTGCCTGGAGTGTAGCTAGCGGGGGGGCGGTTACGCAGTATTTT. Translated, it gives CAWSVASGGAVTQYF.

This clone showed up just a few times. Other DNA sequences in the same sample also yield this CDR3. The CDR3 reads CASSRDRAYEQYF. For the CDR3, the DNA is TGCGCCAGCAGCCGGGACAGGGCTTACGAGCAGTACTTC. This sequence joins TRBV4-1 and TRBJ2-7; 9 positions match TRBD1. J was trimmed by 4 bases and V by 4 bases; bases with no gene match: 2. Germline CDR1 and CDR2: MGHRA and YSYEKL. This CDR3 has 13 amino acids.

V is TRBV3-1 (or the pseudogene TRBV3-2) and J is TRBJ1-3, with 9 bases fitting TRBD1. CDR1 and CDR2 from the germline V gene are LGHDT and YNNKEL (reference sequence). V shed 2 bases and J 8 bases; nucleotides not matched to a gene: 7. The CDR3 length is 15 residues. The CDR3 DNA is TGTGCCAGCAGCCAACTACCACAGGGGGCGGACACCATATATTTT. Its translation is CASSQLPQGADTIYF.

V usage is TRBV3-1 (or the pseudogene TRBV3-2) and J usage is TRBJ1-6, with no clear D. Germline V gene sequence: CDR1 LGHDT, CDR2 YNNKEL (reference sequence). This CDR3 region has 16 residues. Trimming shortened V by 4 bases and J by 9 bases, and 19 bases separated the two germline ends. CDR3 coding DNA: TGTGCCAGCAGCCCGTCGGGTGGCTTGCTGGGTTCACCCCTCCACTTT. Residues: CASSPSGGLLGSPLHF.

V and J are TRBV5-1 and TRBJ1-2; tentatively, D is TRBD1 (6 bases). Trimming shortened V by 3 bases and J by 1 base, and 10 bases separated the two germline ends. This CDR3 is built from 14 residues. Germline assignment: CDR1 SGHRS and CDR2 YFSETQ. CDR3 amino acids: CASSSGQFNYGYTF. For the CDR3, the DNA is TGCGCCAGCAGCTCCGGACAGTTTAACTATGGCTACACCTTC.

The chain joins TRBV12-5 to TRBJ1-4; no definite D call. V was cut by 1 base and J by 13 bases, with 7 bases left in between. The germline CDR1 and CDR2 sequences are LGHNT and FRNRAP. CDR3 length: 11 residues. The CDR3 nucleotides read TGTGCTAGTGGTTTGGCAGGACTACTGTTTTTT. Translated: CASGLAGLLFF. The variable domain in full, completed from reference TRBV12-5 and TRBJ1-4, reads DARVTQTPRHKVTEMGQEVTMRCQPILGHNTVFWYRQTMMQGLELLAYFRNRAPLDDSGMPKDRFSAEMPDATLATLKIQPSEPRDSAVYFCASGLAGLLFFGSGTQLSVL.

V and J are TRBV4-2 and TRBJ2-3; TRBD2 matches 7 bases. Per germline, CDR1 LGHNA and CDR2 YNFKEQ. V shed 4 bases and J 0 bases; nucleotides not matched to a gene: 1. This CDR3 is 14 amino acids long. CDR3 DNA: TGTGCCAGCAGCCCTAGCGGTAGCACAGATACGCAGTATTTT. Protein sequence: CASSPSGSTDTQYF.

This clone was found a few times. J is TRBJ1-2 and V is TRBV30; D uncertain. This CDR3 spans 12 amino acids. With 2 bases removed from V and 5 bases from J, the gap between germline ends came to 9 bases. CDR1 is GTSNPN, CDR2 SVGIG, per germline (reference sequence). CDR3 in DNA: TGTGCCTGGAGTTCGGGGAAGTATGGCTACACCTTC. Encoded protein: CAWSSGKYGYTF.

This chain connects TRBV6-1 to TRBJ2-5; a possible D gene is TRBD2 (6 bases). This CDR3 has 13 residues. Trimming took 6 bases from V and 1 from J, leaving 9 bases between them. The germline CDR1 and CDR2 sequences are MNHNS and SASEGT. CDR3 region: CASRPGVQETQYF. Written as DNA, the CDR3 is TGTGCCAGCAGACCGGGGGTCCAAGAGACCCAGTACTTC.